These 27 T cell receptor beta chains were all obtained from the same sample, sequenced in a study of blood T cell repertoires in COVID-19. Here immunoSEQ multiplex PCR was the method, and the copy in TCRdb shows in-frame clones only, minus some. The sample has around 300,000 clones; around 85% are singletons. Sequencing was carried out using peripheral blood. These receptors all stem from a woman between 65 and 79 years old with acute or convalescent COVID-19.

In DNA, the CDR3 is TGTGCCAGCAAGGGTAGGGGCGCCGAGCAGTACTTC. It specifies CASKGRGAEQYF. The chain combines TRBV11-2 with TRBJ2-7; weak D call: TRBD1 (5 bases). In germline, CDR1 is SGHAT, CDR2 FQNNGV. This CDR3 contains 12 residues. The V gene lost 7 bases and the J gene lost 6 bases, with 13 bases spanning the gap.

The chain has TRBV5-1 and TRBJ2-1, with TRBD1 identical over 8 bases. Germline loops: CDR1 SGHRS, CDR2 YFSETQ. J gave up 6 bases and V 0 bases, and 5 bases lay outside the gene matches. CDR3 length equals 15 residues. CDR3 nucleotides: TGCGCCAGCAGCTTGGGCAGGGGGCATATCAATGAGCAGTTCTTC. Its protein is CASSLGRGHINEQFF.

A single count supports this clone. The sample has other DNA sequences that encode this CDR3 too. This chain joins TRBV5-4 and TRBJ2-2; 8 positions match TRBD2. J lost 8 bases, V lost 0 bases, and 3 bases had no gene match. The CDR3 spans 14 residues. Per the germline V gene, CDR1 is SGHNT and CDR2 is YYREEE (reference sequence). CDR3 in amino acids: CASSLAGGRGELFF. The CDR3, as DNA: TGTGCCAGCAGCTTGGCCGGCGGGAGGGGGGAGCTGTTTTTT.

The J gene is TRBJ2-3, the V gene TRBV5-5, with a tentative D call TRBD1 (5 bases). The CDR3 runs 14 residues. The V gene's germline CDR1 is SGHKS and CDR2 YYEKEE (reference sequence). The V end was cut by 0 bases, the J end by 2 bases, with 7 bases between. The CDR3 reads CASSLGGPTDTQYF. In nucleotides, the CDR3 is TGTGCCAGCAGCTTGGGGGGCCCCACAGATACGCAGTATTTT.

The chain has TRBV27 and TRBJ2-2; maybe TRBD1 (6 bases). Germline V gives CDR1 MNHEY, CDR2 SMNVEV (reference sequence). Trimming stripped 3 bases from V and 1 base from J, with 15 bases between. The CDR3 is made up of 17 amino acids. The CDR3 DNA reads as TGTGCCAGCAGTTTCATGGGCAGGGGACGGAACACCGGGGAGCTGTTTTTT. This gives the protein CASSFMGRGRNTGELFF.

CDR3 sequence (DNA): TGTGCCATCAGTGAAGACAGGACCAACTATGGCTACACCTTC. Translation: CAISEDRTNYGYTF. This chain links TRBV10-3 with TRBJ1-2; possible D gene TRBD1, 6 bases. Trimming removed 3 bases from V and 2 bases from J, with 10 bases in between. There are 14 residues in the CDR3. Germline V gene sequence: CDR1 ENHRY, CDR2 SYGVKD.

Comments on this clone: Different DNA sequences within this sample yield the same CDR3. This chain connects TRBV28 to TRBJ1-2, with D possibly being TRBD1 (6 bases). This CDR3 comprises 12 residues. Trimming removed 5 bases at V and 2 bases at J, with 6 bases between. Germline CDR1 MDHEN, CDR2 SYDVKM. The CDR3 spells CASSGQNYGYTF. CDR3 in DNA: TGTGCCAGCAGTGGACAGAACTATGGCTACACCTTC.

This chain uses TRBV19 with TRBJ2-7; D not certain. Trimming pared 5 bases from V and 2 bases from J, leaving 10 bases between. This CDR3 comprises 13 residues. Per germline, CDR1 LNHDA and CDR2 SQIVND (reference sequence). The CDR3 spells CASSFRLTYEQYF. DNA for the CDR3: TGTGCCAGTAGTTTCAGGTTAACCTACGAGCAGTACTTC.

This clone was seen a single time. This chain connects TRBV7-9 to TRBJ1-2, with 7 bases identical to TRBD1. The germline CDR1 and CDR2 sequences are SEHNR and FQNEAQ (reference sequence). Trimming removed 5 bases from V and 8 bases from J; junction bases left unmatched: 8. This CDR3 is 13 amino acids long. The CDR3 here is CASSLPPRGGYTF. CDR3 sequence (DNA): TGTGCCAGCAGCCTCCCCCCCAGGGGGGGCTACACCTTC.

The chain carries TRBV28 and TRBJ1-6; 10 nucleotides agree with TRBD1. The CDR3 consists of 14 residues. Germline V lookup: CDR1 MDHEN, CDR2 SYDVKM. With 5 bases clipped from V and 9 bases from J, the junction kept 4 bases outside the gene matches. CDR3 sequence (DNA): TGTGCCAGCAGTCGGACAGGGGGAAGTTCACCCCTCCACTTT. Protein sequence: CASSRTGGSSPLHF.

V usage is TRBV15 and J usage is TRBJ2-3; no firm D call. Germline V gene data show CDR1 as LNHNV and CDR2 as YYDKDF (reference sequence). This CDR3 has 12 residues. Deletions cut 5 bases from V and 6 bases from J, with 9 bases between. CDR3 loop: CATSHSSDTQYF. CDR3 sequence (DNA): TGTGCCACCAGCCACAGTTCTGATACGCAGTATTTT.

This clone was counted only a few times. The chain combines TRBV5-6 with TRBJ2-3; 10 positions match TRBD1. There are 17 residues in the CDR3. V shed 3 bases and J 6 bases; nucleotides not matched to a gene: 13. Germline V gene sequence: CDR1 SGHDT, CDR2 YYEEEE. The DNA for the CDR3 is TGTGCCAGCAGCTCTAGCCGTGACAGGGGGCGCAGGGATACGCAGTATTTT. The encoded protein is CASSSSRDRGRRDTQYF.

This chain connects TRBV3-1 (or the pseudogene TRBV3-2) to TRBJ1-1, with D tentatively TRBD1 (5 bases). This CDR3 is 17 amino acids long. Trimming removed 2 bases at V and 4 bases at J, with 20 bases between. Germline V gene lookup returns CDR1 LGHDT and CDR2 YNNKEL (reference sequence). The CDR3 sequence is CASSQLSGATSGTEAFF. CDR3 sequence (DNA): TGTGCCAGCAGCCAACTCAGTGGGGCGACCTCGGGCACTGAAGCTTTCTTT.

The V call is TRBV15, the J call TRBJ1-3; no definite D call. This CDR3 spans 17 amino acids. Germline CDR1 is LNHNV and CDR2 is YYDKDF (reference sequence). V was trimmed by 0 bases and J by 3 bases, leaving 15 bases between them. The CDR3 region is CATSRERAGALGNTIYF. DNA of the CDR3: TGTGCCACCAGCAGAGAGAGGGCGGGAGCACTTGGAAACACCATATATTTT.

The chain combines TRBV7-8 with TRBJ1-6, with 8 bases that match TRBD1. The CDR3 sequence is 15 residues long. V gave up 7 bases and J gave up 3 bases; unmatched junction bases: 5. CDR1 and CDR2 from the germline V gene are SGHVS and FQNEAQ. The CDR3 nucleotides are TGTGCCAGCACGGAACAGGGGGGCTATAATTCACCCCTCCACTTT. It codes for CASTEQGGYNSPLHF. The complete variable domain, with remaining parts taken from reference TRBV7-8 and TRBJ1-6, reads GAGVSQSPRYKVAKRGQDVALRCDPISGHVSLFWYQQALGQGPEFLTYFQNEAQLDKSGLPSDRFFAERPEGSVSTLKIQRTQQEDSAVYLCASTEQGGYNSPLHFGNGTRLTVT.

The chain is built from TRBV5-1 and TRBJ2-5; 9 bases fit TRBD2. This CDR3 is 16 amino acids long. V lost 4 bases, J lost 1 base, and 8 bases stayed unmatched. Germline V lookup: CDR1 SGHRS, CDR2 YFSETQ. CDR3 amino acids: CASSGLTSGRQETQYF. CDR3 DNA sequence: TGCGCCAGCAGCGGTTTAACTAGCGGGCGCCAAGAGACCCAGTACTTC.

The CDR3 protein is CASTHPAGGEAFF. CDR3 DNA: TGTGCCAGCACCCATCCCGCAGGAGGGGAAGCTTTCTTT. This sequence joins TRBV6-5 and TRBJ1-1; no definite D call. The CDR3 runs 13 residues. V gave up 7 bases and J gave up 8 bases, with 17 bases separating them. Germline V gene sequence: CDR1 MNHEY, CDR2 SVGAGI.

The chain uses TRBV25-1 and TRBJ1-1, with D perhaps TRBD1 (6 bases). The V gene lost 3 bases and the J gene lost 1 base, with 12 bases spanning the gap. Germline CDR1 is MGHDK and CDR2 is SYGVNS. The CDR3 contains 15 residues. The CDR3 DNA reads TGTGCCAGCAGTGAGCGGGGGCAGCCGAACACTGAAGCTTTCTTT. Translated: CASSERGQPNTEAFF.

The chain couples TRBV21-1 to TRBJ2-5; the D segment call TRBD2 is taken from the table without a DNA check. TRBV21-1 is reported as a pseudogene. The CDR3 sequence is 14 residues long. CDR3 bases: TGTGCCAGCAGAGTGAACGGGGGGGCAGAGACCCAGTACTTC. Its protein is CASRVNGGAETQYF.

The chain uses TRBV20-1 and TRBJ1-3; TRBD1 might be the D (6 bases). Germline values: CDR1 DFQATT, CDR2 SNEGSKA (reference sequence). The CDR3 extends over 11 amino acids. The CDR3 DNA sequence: TGCAGCGCCGATGGGGGGGGACACTTATATTTT. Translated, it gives CSADGGGHLYF.

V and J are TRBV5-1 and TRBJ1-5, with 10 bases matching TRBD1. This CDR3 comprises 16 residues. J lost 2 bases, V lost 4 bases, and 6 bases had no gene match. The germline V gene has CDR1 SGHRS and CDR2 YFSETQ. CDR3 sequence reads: CASSTGTGDGNQPQHF. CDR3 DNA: TGCGCCAGCAGCACCGGGACAGGGGACGGCAATCAGCCCCAGCATTTT. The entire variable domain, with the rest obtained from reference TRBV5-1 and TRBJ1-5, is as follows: KAGVTQTPRYLIKTRGQQVTLSCSPISGHRSVSWYQQTPGQGLQFLFEYFSETQRNKGNFPGRFSGRQFSNSRSEMNVSTLELGDSALYLCASSTGTGDGNQPQHFGDGTRLSIL.

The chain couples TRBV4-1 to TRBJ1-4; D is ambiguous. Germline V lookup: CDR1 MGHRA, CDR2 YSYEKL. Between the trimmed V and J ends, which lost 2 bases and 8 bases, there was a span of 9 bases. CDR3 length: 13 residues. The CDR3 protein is CASSQQLIEKLFF. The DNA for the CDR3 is TGCGCCAGCAGCCAACAGTTAATCGAAAAACTGTTTTTT.

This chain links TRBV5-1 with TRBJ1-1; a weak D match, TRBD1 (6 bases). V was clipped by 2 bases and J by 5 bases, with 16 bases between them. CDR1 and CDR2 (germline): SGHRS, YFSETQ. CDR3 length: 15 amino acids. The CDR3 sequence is CASSLGGKGSTEAFF. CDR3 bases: TGCGCCAGCAGCTTAGGGGGAAAGGGAAGTACTGAAGCTTTCTTT.

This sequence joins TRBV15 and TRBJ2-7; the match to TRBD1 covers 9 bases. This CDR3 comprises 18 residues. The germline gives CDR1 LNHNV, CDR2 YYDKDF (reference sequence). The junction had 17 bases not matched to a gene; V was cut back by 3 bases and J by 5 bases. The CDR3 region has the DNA TGTGCCACCAGCAGGTACAAACTCCGGGGACAGGGCGGCAACGAGCAGTACTTC. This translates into CATSRYKLRGQGGNEQYF.

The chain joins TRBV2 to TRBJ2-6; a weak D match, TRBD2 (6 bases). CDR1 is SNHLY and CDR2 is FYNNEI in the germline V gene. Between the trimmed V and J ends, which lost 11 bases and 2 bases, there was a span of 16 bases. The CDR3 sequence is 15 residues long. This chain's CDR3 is CAGAVGGTGANVLTF. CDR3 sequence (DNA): TGTGCCGGGGCCGTGGGGGGTACTGGGGCCAACGTCCTGACTTTC. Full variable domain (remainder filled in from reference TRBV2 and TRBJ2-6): EPEVTQTPSHQVTQMGQEVILRCVPISNHLYFYWYRQILGQKVEFLVSFYNNEISEKSEIFDDQFSVERPDGSNFTLKIRSTKLEDSAMYFCAGAVGGTGANVLTFGAGSRLTVL.

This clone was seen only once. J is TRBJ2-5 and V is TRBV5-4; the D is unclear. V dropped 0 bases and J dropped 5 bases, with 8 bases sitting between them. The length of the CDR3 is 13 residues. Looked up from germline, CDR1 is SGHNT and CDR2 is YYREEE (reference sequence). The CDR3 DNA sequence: TGTGCCAGCAGCTTGGGCGCTGATGAGACCCAGTACTTC. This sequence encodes CASSLGADETQYF.

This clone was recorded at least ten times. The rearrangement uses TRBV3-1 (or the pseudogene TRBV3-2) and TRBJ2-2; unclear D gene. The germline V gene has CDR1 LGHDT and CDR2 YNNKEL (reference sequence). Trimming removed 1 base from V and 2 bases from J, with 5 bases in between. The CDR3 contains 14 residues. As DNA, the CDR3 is TGTGCCAGCAGCCAAGCAGGAAACACCGGGGAGCTGTTTTTT. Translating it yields CASSQAGNTGELFF.